Listed below are T cell receptor beta chains from one sample, sequenced in a study of blood T cell repertoires in COVID-19. Produced via immunoSEQ multiplex PCR; TCRdb's table is partial and in-frame only. The table includes tens of thousands of clones, about nine tenths detected once. Sample: peripheral blood. The receptors stem from a human donor in a cohort sampled during active COVID-19. CDR3s include the opening cysteine and the closing phenylalanine or tryptophan. A D gene is named only where the DNA matches it firmly.

j_call d_call v_call cdr3_aa
TRBJ2-3 TRBD2 TRBV5-1 CASSGGLAGGTQYF
TRBJ2-3 NA TRBV7-8 CASSLDRAGDTQYF
TRBJ1-1 NA TRBV3-1/TRBV3-2 CASSPRGNTEAFF
TRBJ2-1 TRBD2 TRBV5-5 CASQNSGGYNEQFF
TRBJ1-2 TRBD1 TRBV28 CAIRDSPSYGYTF
TRBJ2-2 TRBD1 TRBV6-6 CASRTQGTGELFF
TRBJ2-1 TRBD2 TRBV6-6 CASSQGLAGDNEQFF
TRBJ2-1 TRBD2 TRBV4-1 CASSQERMTSFRNNEQFF
TRBJ2-3 TRBD1 TRBV11-2 CATGPGQGLDTQYF
TRBJ1-1 NA TRBV2 CASSASGGGLNTEAFF
TRBJ1-3 TRBD1 TRBV5-1 CASSSGTGDAGNTIYF
TRBJ1-1 TRBD1 TRBV28 CASSLLGQGGAFF
TRBJ2-2 TRBD2 TRBV4-3 CASSQDGLAGANTGELFF
TRBJ2-3 TRBD2 TRBV5-1 CASSSPGLVADTQYF
TRBJ1-5 NA TRBV2 CASTVNGREPQHF
TRBJ2-3 TRBD2 TRBV10-3 CAISESGSGGSTDTQYF
TRBJ2-5 NA TRBV5-5 CASSLQTSQETQYF
TRBJ2-1 TRBD1 TRBV29-1 CSLLGTGGEPNEQFF
TRBJ1-4 TRBD1 TRBV3-1/TRBV3-2 CASSQTRGQGVEKLFF
TRBJ1-3 NA TRBV6-6 CASSYQADYSGNTIYF
TRBJ1-5 NA TRBV12-3/TRBV12-4 CASSLAGRPQHF
TRBJ2-2 NA TRBV28 CASSTGGLRSGELFF
TRBJ2-4 NA TRBV9 CASSVGENGRNIQYF
TRBJ2-1 TRBD2 TRBV7-9 CASSLAGLAGDEQFF
TRBJ1-4 TRBD1 TRBV16 CASSRRGTGREKLFF
TRBJ2-1 TRBD2 TRBV19 CASSTRTSGGRNEQFF
TRBJ1-4 NA TRBV5-4 CASSLGGSNEKLFF
TRBJ1-1 TRBD1 TRBV4-1 CASDPTGAANTEAFF
TRBJ1-1 NA TRBV5-1 CASSFREGKRSTEAFF
TRBJ2-7 NA TRBV5-4 CATFGGQYYEQYF
TRBJ1-6 TRBD1 TRBV30 CAWSGQGLSPLHF
TRBJ2-1 NA TRBV5-6 CASSLGRSNEQFF
TRBJ2-6 TRBD2 TRBV5-1 CASSPIAGASSGANVLTF
TRBJ1-1 NA TRBV7-6 CASSRGGGLDTEAFF
TRBJ2-4 TRBD2 TRBV19 CASSISGRDAKNIQYF
TRBJ1-1 NA TRBV9 CASSVDVAMNTEAFF
TRBJ2-7 NA TRBV12-3/TRBV12-4 CASSPQVFEQYF
TRBJ2-3 TRBD1 TRBV3-1/TRBV3-2 CASSQDWRTGAATDTQYF
TRBJ1-1 NA TRBV11-2 CASSRRGGTEAFF
TRBJ2-1 NA TRBV24-1 CATSDGTSAYNEQFF
TRBJ2-1 TRBD2 TRBV7-2 CASSPISRGAFYNEQFF
TRBJ1-2 TRBD1 TRBV19 CASSLGQGYGYTF
TRBJ2-2 NA TRBV6-5 CASSTSGANTGELFF
TRBJ1-5 TRBD1 TRBV30 CAWNGQGNQPQHF
TRBJ1-2 TRBD1 TRBV5-4 CASSRTGNYGYTF
TRBJ2-5 NA TRBV3-1/TRBV3-2 CASSQRGKGEETQYF
TRBJ2-7 NA TRBV5-1 CASSGGSLLDEQYF
TRBJ2-7 TRBD2 TRBV7-9 CASSWSGGSSYEQYF
TRBJ2-1 TRBD1 TRBV11-3 CASSLTGTGAYNEQFF
TRBJ2-7 TRBD2 TRBV5-1 CASSLAGGSAHEQYF
TRBJ2-7 TRBD2 TRBV20-1 CSASSSGYSYEQYF
TRBJ1-3 NA TRBV25-1 CASSAYRIVSGNTIYF
TRBJ2-3 TRBD2 TRBV5-4 CASSTSGSTDTQYF
TRBJ2-5 NA TRBV12-3/TRBV12-4 CASSLAAETQYF
TRBJ2-3 TRBD2 TRBV15 CATSPGLAEGGDTQYF